A selection of T cell receptor beta chains follows, all from one sample in a study of response to subunit inactivated influenza vaccine. Via MiXCR, TCRdb re-called the RT-PCR reads, giving one row per CDR3 protein. The profile shows approximately 680,000 distinct CDR3 sequences, 15% to 19% of them singletons. The specimen was PBMCs from blood, collected approximately 13 days after vaccination. Source of these receptors: a man aged 50-59 years who received an inactivated influenza vaccine. Each CDR3 is given with its conserved first and last residue. A D gene is named only where the DNA matches it firmly. A clone size is listed for some rows: how often the clone was seen (once, few, many), or a class if it is expanded.

>.|TRBV10-2|.|TRBJ1-1
TGCGCCAGCATAGTGGGAAAGGGGACTGAAGCTTTCTTT
CASIVGKGTEAFF
>.|TRBV20-1|.|TRBJ2-7
TGCAGTGCTAGAGTGGGTGGAACCTACGAGCAGTACTTC
CSARVGGTYEQYF
>.|TRBV28|TRBD1|TRBJ2-2
TGTGCCAGCACGAGACAGGGGGAGACCGGGGAGCTGTTTTTT
CASTRQGETGELFF
>few|TRBV12-3/TRBV12-4|.|TRBJ1-1
TGTGCCAGCGCACCCTTTAGGGTAAACACTGAAGCTTTCTTT
CASAPFRVNTEAFF
>few|TRBV9|TRBD1|TRBJ2-1
TGTGCCAGCAGCTCCGGACAGGGGGCCGCTAATGAGCAGTTCTTC
CASSSGQGAANEQFF
>few|TRBV5-1|.|TRBJ2-3
TGCGCCAGCTCCCTGGCCATAGCGACTAGCACAGATACGCAGTATTTT
CASSLAIATSTDTQYF
>.|TRBV9|.|TRBJ2-7
TGTGCCAGCAGCGCCCGGGACTCATCCTACGAGCAGTACTTC
CASSARDSSYEQYF
>few|TRBV2|TRBD1|TRBJ1-2
TGTGCCAAGCGACAGGGTTTAGGCTACACCTTC
CAKRQGLGYTF
>many|TRBV29-1|TRBD2|TRBJ2-3
TGCAGCGTTGATAATAGCGGGAGGGAAAACACAGATACGCAGTATTTT
CSVDNSGRENTDTQYF
>.|TRBV7-2|.|TRBJ2-5
TGTGCCAGCAGCTTAGGAGGGACGGTGGGCCAAGAGACCCAGTACTTC
CASSLGGTVGQETQYF
>.|TRBV5-6|.|TRBJ2-7
TGTGCCAGCAGCTTGGCGTATCACGAGCAGTACTTC
CASSLAYHEQYF
>.|TRBV19|.|TRBJ2-6
TGTGCCAGTAGTTCAGCCAGCTCTGGGGCCAACGTCCTGACTTTC
CASSSASSGANVLTF
>.|TRBV20-1|TRBD2|TRBJ2-1
TGCAGTGCTAGAGAAGGATTGGGCGGGAGCTCCTACAATGAGCAGTTCTTC
CSAREGLGGSSYNEQFF
>.|TRBV6-5|.|TRBJ1-1
TGTGCCAGCAGTTACCGAGATACAGGTGAAGCTTTCTTT
CASSYRDTGEAFF
>few|TRBV20-1|.|TRBJ1-5
TGCAGTGCGAGAGGCCTATATAGCAATCAGCCCCAGCATTTT
CSARGLYSNQPQHF
>.|TRBV7-2|.|TRBJ1-2
TGTGCCAGCAGCCCTGGGACGGGGACCACTCCCTATGGCTACACCTTC
CASSPGTGTTPYGYTF
>.|TRBV29-1|TRBD2|TRBJ2-5
TGCAGCGTAGGACTAGCGGGGCTCGGAGAGACCCAGTACTTC
CSVGLAGLGETQYF
>.|TRBV20-1|.|TRBJ1-1
TGCAGTGCCACCGACAGGCCATTCACTGAAGCTTTCTTT
CSATDRPFTEAFF
>few|TRBV20-1|.|TRBJ2-2
TGCAGTGCTAGAGGGACAGTACCGGCCGGGGAGCTGTTTTTT
CSARGTVPAGELFF
>.|TRBV4-3|.|TRBJ1-1
TGCGCCAGCAGCCAAGAAGGGGTTTACAGGAACACTGAAGCTTTCTTT
CASSQEGVYRNTEAFF
>.|TRBV28|.|TRBJ1-2
TGTGCCAGCAGTTTTAAATCCTATGGCTACACCTTC
CASSFKSYGYTF
>few|TRBV10-3|TRBD2|TRBJ2-1
TGTGCCATCAGTGAACAGGGACTAGCGGGGTTATACAATGAGCAGTTCTTC
CAISEQGLAGLYNEQFF
>few|TRBV28|TRBD1|TRBJ1-6
TGTGCCAGCCGAGGACAGGGGGCGGCCAATTATAATTCACCCCTCCACTTT
CASRGQGAANYNSPLHF
>few|TRBV11-2|.|TRBJ1-6
TGTGCCAGCAGGCCCCCCGGCTCACCCCTCCACTTT
CASRPPGSPLHF
>.|TRBV30|.|TRBJ2-3
TGTGCCTGGACGGACGGGACTAGCACAGATACGCAGTATTTT
CAWTDGTSTDTQYF
>.|TRBV2|.|TRBJ2-1
TGTGCCAGCAGTTGGGGACTTCGACTCTCCTACAATGAGCAGTTCTTC
CASSWGLRLSYNEQFF
>few|TRBV7-2|TRBD2|TRBJ2-3
TGTGCCAGCAGCCCGGTCCGACTAGCGGGCCCAACAGATACGCAGTATTTT
CASSPVRLAGPTDTQYF
>.|TRBV12-3/TRBV12-4|TRBD2|TRBJ2-5
TGTGCCAGCAGTTTCGGGGCGGGAGGGATAGAGACCCAGTACTTC
CASSFGAGGIETQYF
>.|TRBV9|TRBD1|TRBJ2-2
TGTGCCAGCAGCGCCCGGGACAGCCCGTCCGCCGGGGAGCTGTTTTTT
CASSARDSPSAGELFF
>.|TRBV7-2|TRBD2|TRBJ2-2
TGTGCCAGCAGCTTAAATAGCGGGGAGAACACCGGGGAGCTGTTTTTT
CASSLNSGENTGELFF
>once|TRBV7-6|.|TRBJ1-1
TGTGCCAGCAGCTCCGGACACTCGAACACTGAAGCTTTCTTT
CASSSGHSNTEAFF
>.|TRBV12-3/TRBV12-4|.|TRBJ1-1
TGTGCCAGCAGTTCCCCCGGGGGTAAGGCTTTCTTT
CASSSPGGKAFF
>.|TRBV6-2/TRBV6-3|.|TRBJ1-5
TGTGCCAGCAGTTACTCGAAATCTCAGCCCCAGCATTTT
CASSYSKSQPQHF
>few|TRBV4-2|.|TRBJ2-7
TGTGCCAGCAGCCAAGGATTGGCGAACGAGCAGTACTTC
CASSQGLANEQYF
>once|TRBV5-1|TRBD1|TRBJ2-1
TGCGCCAGCTCCCGGGACAGGGGGAACAATGAGCAGTTCTTC
CASSRDRGNNEQFF
>few|TRBV7-2|.|TRBJ2-5
TGTGCCAGCAGCTTAGCTCACGGTGTCAGGGTCCGAGAGACCCAGTACTTC
CASSLAHGVRVRETQYF
>few|TRBV10-3|.|TRBJ1-5
TGTGCCATCAGTGATGTGGGGAATCAGCCCCAGCATTTT
CAISDVGNQPQHF
>.|TRBV6-1|.|TRBJ1-3
TGTGCCAGCAGACCTCCGGGAGGGCTGCTCTCTGGAAACACCATATATTTT
CASRPPGGLLSGNTIYF
>.|TRBV20-1|.|TRBJ2-4
TGCAGTGCTCTACAGGGAAACATTCAGTACTTC
CSALQGNIQYF
>.|TRBV7-8|.|TRBJ2-1
TGTGCCAGCAGCTCGGAGGCCACCATGGGGCATGAGCAGTTCTTC
CASSSEATMGHEQFF
>.|TRBV28|.|TRBJ1-2
TGTGCCAGCAGCCCACGTAGGGGAGATGGCTACACCTTC
CASSPRRGDGYTF
>.|TRBV5-1|.|TRBJ2-1
TGCGCCAGCAGCTTGGGGGTAGGGTATGACAACAATGAGCAGTTCTTC
CASSLGVGYDNNEQFF
>.|TRBV7-2|TRBD1|TRBJ2-4
TGTGCCAGCAGCTTGTCGGGACAGAAAAACATTCAGTACTTC
CASSLSGQKNIQYF
>few|TRBV3-1|TRBD1|TRBJ2-5
TGTGCCAGCAGCCAAGGCCCTCGACAGGGTCGTACCCAGTACTTC
CASSQGPRQGRTQYF
>.|TRBV10-3|.|TRBJ1-2
TGTGCCATCATTAACGACCCGGGGGTTTCTGGCTACACCTTC
CAIINDPGVSGYTF
>.|TRBV20-1|.|TRBJ2-6
TGCAGTGCTAGAGTTGGATCTGGGGCCAACGTCCTGACTTTC
CSARVGSGANVLTF
>many|TRBV7-9|.|TRBJ2-5
TGTGCCAGCACCCCCGACGTAGGGGAAGAGACCCAGTACTTC
CASTPDVGEETQYF
>few|TRBV19|.|TRBJ2-6
TGTGCCAGTAGTATTGATCGGGCGGGACTGTTAACTGGGGCCAACGTCCTGACTTTC
CASSIDRAGLLTGANVLTF
>.|TRBV27|.|TRBJ2-6
TGTGCCAGTAGGAGAAGCTCTGGGGCCAACGTCCTGACTTTC
CASRRSSGANVLTF
>few|TRBV20-1|TRBD2|TRBJ2-3
TGCAGTGCTGGGGGACTAGCGGCAAGCACAGATACGCAGTATTTT
CSAGGLAASTDTQYF